Each of the 28 T cell receptor beta chains below was sequenced from the same sample in a study of blood T cell repertoires in COVID-19. TCRdb's copy holds only in-frame clones and misses some; the assay was immunoSEQ multiplex PCR. The sample includes about 220,000 clones, 80% to 90% of them seen just once. Sequenced input: peripheral blood. The receptor source for this set is a woman aged 55-75 years who had recovered from COVID-19.

This chain connects TRBV2 to TRBJ1-1; no reliable D call. The CDR3 contains 13 residues. Deletions cut 4 bases from V and 4 bases from J, with 10 bases between. Germline V gene sequence: CDR1 SNHLY, CDR2 FYNNEI. CDR3 DNA: TGTGCCAGCAGTGCAGCCGAGGCCACTGAAGCTTTCTTT. Amino acid sequence: CASSAAEATEAFF.

CDR3 nucleotide sequence: TGTGCCAGCAGCTCCATAATTAACTATTATACCCCTGGGGCCAACGTCCTGACTTTC. Amino acid sequence: CASSSIINYYTPGANVLTF. The chain joins TRBV11-2 to TRBJ2-6; no definite D call. The germline V gene has CDR1 SGHAT and CDR2 FQNNGV. The CDR3 sequence is 19 residues long. V lost 4 bases to trimming and J lost 2 bases, with 21 bases between them. The full variable domain, with the rest looked up from reference TRBV11-2 and TRBJ2-6, is EAGVAQSPRYKIIEKRQSVAFWCNPISGHATLYWYQQILGQGPKLLIQFQNNGVVDDSQLPKDRFSAERLKGVDSTLKIQPAKLEDSAVYLCASSSIINYYTPGANVLTFGAGSRLTVL.

The chain uses TRBV9 and TRBJ1-3; D possibly corresponds to TRBD1 (6 bases). CDR3 size: 18 residues. Trimming took 0 bases from V and 0 from J, leaving 16 bases between them. Germline CDR1 and CDR2: SGDLS and YYNGEE. In DNA, the CDR3 is TGTGCCAGCAGCGTAGAGGGGGTAGTGAGTCTCTCTGGAAACACCATATATTTT. Amino acids: CASSVEGVVSLSGNTIYF. Together with reference TRBV9 and TRBJ1-3, the CDR3 gives the full variable domain: DSGVTQTPKHLITATGQRVTLRCSPRSGDLSVYWYQQSLDQGLQFLIQYYNGEERAKGNILERFSAQQFPDLHSELNLSSLELGDSALYFCASSVEGVVSLSGNTIYFGEGSWLTVV.

The CDR3: CASSPRQATYNSPLHF. The CDR3, as DNA: TGTGCCAGCAGCCCCAGACAGGCCACCTATAATTCACCCCTCCACTTT. V and J are TRBV9 and TRBJ1-6, with D possibly TRBD1 on 6 matching bases. Germline V gene data show CDR1 as SGDLS and CDR2 as YYNGEE. This CDR3 is 16 amino acids long. Between the trimmed V and J ends, which lost 4 bases and 2 bases, there was a span of 13 bases. The variable domain in full, with the rest retrieved from reference TRBV9 and TRBJ1-6, is DSGVTQTPKHLITATGQRVTLRCSPRSGDLSVYWYQQSLDQGLQFLIQYYNGEERAKGNILERFSAQQFPDLHSELNLSSLELGDSALYFCASSPRQATYNSPLHFGNGTRLTVT.

This clone came up once. The chain recombines TRBV11-3 with TRBJ2-7; no clear D gene. The CDR3 runs 12 residues. The ends were cut back, 5 bases at V and 7 bases at J, with 12 bases in the middle. Germline CDR1 and CDR2: SGHNT and YENEEA. The CDR3 reads CASSRHLGEQYF. The CDR3, as DNA: TGTGCCAGCAGCAGACACCTTGGGGAGCAGTACTTC.

The CDR3 DNA reads as TGTGCCAGCAGCCGCCGGGACAGGGTGAATAATTCACCCCTCCACTTT. Translated: CASSRRDRVNNSPLHF. The J gene is TRBJ1-6, the V gene TRBV3-1 (or the pseudogene TRBV3-2); 9 nucleotides align to TRBD1. The CDR3 covers 16 residues. Germline CDR1 reads LGHDT; CDR2 reads YNNKEL (reference sequence). V lost 4 bases and J lost 5; bases outside the gene matches: 6.

The J gene is TRBJ1-1, the V gene TRBV7-2, with 8 bases aligning to TRBD1. This CDR3 comprises 13 residues. Germline V lookup: CDR1 SGHTA, CDR2 FQGNSA. The junction had 3 bases not matched to a gene; V was cut back by 5 bases and J by 4 bases. The CDR3 reads CASSTTGGTEAFF. The CDR3 coding sequence is TGTGCCAGCAGCACTACAGGGGGCACTGAAGCTTTCTTT.

The chain employs TRBV7-9 and TRBJ1-2; 7 nucleotides line up with TRBD1. Germline assignment: CDR1 SEHNR and CDR2 FQNEAQ (reference sequence). Trimming took 1 base from V and 8 from J; bases not matched to a gene: 10. This CDR3 has 15 residues. Written as DNA, the CDR3 is TGTGCCAGCAGCTTAGTAAGGGACAGAGATCTCGGCTACACCTTC. Amino acids: CASSLVRDRDLGYTF.

The chain recombines TRBV5-8 with TRBJ1-2; 8 nucleotides match TRBD1. The V gene end was trimmed by 3 bases and the J gene end by 8 bases; junction bases not matched to a gene: 6. The CDR3 has 13 amino acids. Looked up from germline, CDR1 is SGHTS and CDR2 is YDEGEE. The CDR3 loop reads CASSWDRTYGYTF. CDR3 bases: TGTGCCAGCAGCTGGGACAGGACCTACGGCTACACCTTC.

The chain employs TRBV10-2 and TRBJ2-7, with 9 bases matching TRBD2. Germline V CDR1 and CDR2: WSHSY, SAAADI. This CDR3 comprises 13 residues. V shed 7 bases, J shed 2 bases, and the junction held 3 bases outside the gene matches. The CDR3, as DNA: TGCGCCAGCAAGCCTAGCGGGACCTACGAGCAGTACTTC. It codes for CASKPSGTYEQYF.

The sample holds a few counts of this clone. The chain links TRBV12-5 to TRBJ1-1, with D possibly matching TRBD1 (6 bases). The ends were cut back, 0 bases at V and 1 base at J, with 12 bases in the middle. Germline CDR1 is LGHNT and CDR2 is FRNRAP. This CDR3 comprises 16 residues. Here the CDR3 DNA reads TGTGCTAGTGGTTTGGTGCGAGGGACACCGAACACTGAAGCTTTCTTT. Its translation is CASGLVRGTPNTEAFF.

The V call is TRBV4-2, the J call TRBJ2-5, with 7 bases fitting TRBD2. Germline V gene lookup returns CDR1 LGHNA and CDR2 YNFKEQ. V lost 0 bases to trimming and J lost 4 bases; unmatched junction nucleotides: 8. The CDR3 totals 16 residues. The CDR3 reads CASSQEFNWGGETQYF. CDR3 coding DNA: TGTGCCAGCAGCCAAGAATTTAACTGGGGGGGAGAGACCCAGTACTTC.

The chain is built from TRBV30 and TRBJ1-4, with a weak D call TRBD1 (5 bases). The CDR3 length is 12 residues. In germline, CDR1 is GTSNPN, CDR2 SVGIG (reference sequence). Trimming removed 0 bases at V and 10 bases at J, with 9 bases between. CDR3 residues: CAWSVGVGKLFF. As DNA, the CDR3 is TGTGCCTGGAGTGTAGGGGTAGGAAAACTGTTTTTT.

The CDR3 loop is CASSPSQGLENTIYF. The DNA of the CDR3 is TGTGCCAGCAGCCCCAGCCAGGGTCTTGAAAACACCATATATTTT. The chain is built from TRBV11-2 and TRBJ1-3; D is possibly TRBD1 (5 bases). Trimming took off 5 bases at V and 6 bases at J, with 17 bases between the two ends. The CDR3 covers 15 residues. Germline V CDR1 and CDR2: SGHAT, FQNNGV.

CDR3 nucleotides: TGTGCCAGCAGTTACCGCCCGGGACAGGGTTCCTACGAGCAGTACTTC. Amino acids: CASSYRPGQGSYEQYF. The rearrangement joins TRBV6-2 or TRBV6-3 to TRBJ2-7, with TRBD1 matching 9 bases. Looked up from germline, CDR1 is MNHEY and CDR2 is SVGEGT. Unmatched junction bases numbered 6, after V lost 2 bases and J lost 1 base. This CDR3 spans 16 amino acids.

The chain has TRBV30 and TRBJ1-4; D remains unclear. This CDR3 comprises 12 residues. The V end was cut by 3 bases, the J end by 2 bases, with 4 bases between. CDR1 is GTSNPN and CDR2 is SVGIG in the germline V gene (reference sequence). The CDR3 is CAWSRTNEKLFF. CDR3 in DNA: TGTGCCTGGAGCCGGACTAATGAAAAACTGTTTTTT.

CDR3 amino acids: CASSAMDRGNTEAFF. As DNA, the CDR3 is TGTGCCAGCAGTGCCATGGACAGGGGAAACACTGAAGCTTTCTTT. The gene calls are TRBV25-1 and TRBJ1-1, with 9 nucleotides matching TRBD1. V lost 4 bases, J lost 2 bases, and 5 bases stayed unmatched. The CDR3 runs 15 residues. Looked up from germline, CDR1 is MGHDK and CDR2 is SYGVNS.

A note on this clone: Other DNA sequences in this sample translate to the same CDR3. This chain links TRBV7-3 with TRBJ2-2, with D uncertain. The CDR3 length is 13 residues. CDR1 SGHTA and CDR2 FQGTGA come from the germline V gene. Trimming left V 2 bases short and J 5 bases short, with 6 bases between. Here the CDR3 reads CASSLSGTGELFF. The CDR3 DNA reads TGTGCCAGCAGCTTATCGGGTACCGGGGAGCTGTTTTTT. Drawing the rest from reference TRBV7-3 and TRBJ2-2, the complete variable domain is GAGVSQTPSNKVTEKGKYVELRCDPISGHTALYWYRQSLGQGPEFLIYFQGTGAADDSGLPNDRFFAVRPEGSVSTLKIQRTERGDSAVYLCASSLSGTGELFFGEGSRLTVL.

The chain employs TRBV7-9 and TRBJ2-2, with 10 positions matching TRBD2. J gave up 5 bases and V 5 bases, and 17 bases lay outside the gene matches. Germline CDR1 reads SEHNR; CDR2 reads FQNEAQ (reference sequence). This CDR3 is built from 19 residues. The CDR3 sequence is CASSKAVAGGRQETGELFF. The DNA for the CDR3 is TGTGCCAGCAGCAAAGCGGTAGCGGGGGGCCGCCAGGAAACCGGGGAGCTGTTTTTT.

This chain joins TRBV7-3 and TRBJ2-5; the match to TRBD1 covers 10 bases. The J segment lost 5 bases and the V segment lost 8 bases, leaving 17 bases of the junction unmatched. The CDR3 has 17 residues. Per germline, CDR1 SGHTA and CDR2 FQGTGA. As DNA, the CDR3 is TGTGCCAGCTACCTCATTGACCCCGGGACAGGGGACGAGACCCAGTACTTC. Translated, it gives CASYLIDPGTGDETQYF.

CDR3 sequence reads: CASSSGDRGRTHTEAFF. As DNA, the CDR3 is TGTGCCAGCAGCTCTGGGGACAGGGGGAGGACTCACACTGAAGCTTTCTTT. The genes are TRBV6-2 or TRBV6-3 and TRBJ1-1; 11 bases are shared with TRBD1. With 6 bases clipped from V and 3 bases from J, the junction kept 12 bases outside the gene matches. This CDR3 has 17 amino acids. Germline CDR1 is MNHEY and CDR2 is SVGEGT.

This CDR3 reads CASSSDYEQYF. CDR3 DNA sequence: TGTGCCAGCAGCTCAGATTACGAGCAGTACTTC. V and J are TRBV7-9 and TRBJ2-7; D is unresolved. Trimming took 4 bases from V and 4 from J, leaving 5 bases between them. This CDR3 has 11 residues. Germline V gives CDR1 SEHNR, CDR2 FQNEAQ (reference sequence).

This sequence joins TRBV4-3 and TRBJ2-3, with a weak D call TRBD2 (5 bases). The CDR3 length is 16 residues. Germline CDR1 reads LGHNA; CDR2 reads YSLEER. V lost 2 bases and J lost 0, with 12 bases in between. This CDR3 is CASSQTLTISTDTQYF. CDR3 nucleotides: TGCGCCAGCAGCCAAACCCTGACTATAAGCACAGATACGCAGTATTTT.

The rearrangement uses TRBV3-1 (or the pseudogene TRBV3-2) and TRBJ1-5, with a tentative D call TRBD1 (6 bases). The CDR3 totals 14 residues. Between the trimmed V and J ends, which lost 4 bases and 7 bases, there was a span of 14 bases. The V gene's germline CDR1 is LGHDT and CDR2 YNNKEL (reference sequence). The CDR3 spells CASSRLDSWQPQHF. DNA of the CDR3: TGTGCCAGCAGCCGCTTGGACAGTTGGCAGCCCCAGCATTTT.

The genes are TRBV10-2 and TRBJ2-5, with 7 nucleotides matching TRBD1. V lost 6 bases and J lost 2; bases outside the gene matches: 9. The CDR3 extends over 15 amino acids. Looked up from germline, CDR1 is WSHSY and CDR2 is SAAADI. CDR3 protein: CASRSNWDSQETQYF. CDR3 nucleotide sequence: TGCGCCAGCAGATCTAACTGGGACAGTCAAGAGACCCAGTACTTC.

Only a few counts were recorded for this clone. This chain links TRBV2 with TRBJ1-5; 11 nucleotides align to TRBD1. The CDR3 spans 14 residues. With 5 bases clipped from V and 6 bases from J, the junction kept 3 bases outside the gene matches. In germline, CDR1 is SNHLY, CDR2 FYNNEI. The CDR3 spells CASSSGTGGQPQHF. The CDR3 bases are TGTGCCAGCAGTTCCGGGACAGGGGGTCAGCCCCAGCATTTT.

V is TRBV18 and J is TRBJ2-1; TRBD2 matches 8 bases. The junction had 4 bases not matched to a gene; V was cut back by 2 bases and J by 4 bases. This CDR3 is 15 amino acids long. Germline CDR1 reads KGHSH; CDR2 reads LQKENI. As DNA, the CDR3 is TGTGCCAGCTCACCAGGCGGGGGGACGTACAATGAGCAGTTCTTC. Translating it yields CASSPGGGTYNEQFF.

This rearrangement joins TRBV3-1 (or the pseudogene TRBV3-2) to TRBJ2-7; 12 positions match TRBD1. V lost 4 bases to trimming and J lost 2 bases; unmatched junction nucleotides: 9. Germline-derived CDR1 and CDR2 are LGHDT and YNNKEL (reference sequence). This CDR3 has 17 amino acids. The CDR3 nucleotides are TGTGCCAGCAGCCGCGGCCCGGGACAGGGGGCCCCCTACGAGCAGTACTTC. This sequence encodes CASSRGPGQGAPYEQYF.